This TCR beta chain was sequenced during a study of blood T cell repertoires in COVID-19. Clones were read by immunoSEQ multiplex PCR, and TCRdb kept only the in-frame ones, dropping some. This sample has some 57,000 clones, with about 79% found just once. This CDR3 is built from 12 residues. V lost 5 bases to trimming and J lost 1 base, with 5 bases between them. What was sequenced was peripheral blood. This chain connects TRBV12-3 or TRBV12-4 to TRBJ1-2; D is unclear. The TCR was taken from a man older than 75 with COVID-19, enrolled during active disease. The CDR3 protein is CASSLNNYGYTF. CDR3 nucleotide sequence: TGTGCCAGCAGTCTAAATAACTATGGCTACACCTTC.